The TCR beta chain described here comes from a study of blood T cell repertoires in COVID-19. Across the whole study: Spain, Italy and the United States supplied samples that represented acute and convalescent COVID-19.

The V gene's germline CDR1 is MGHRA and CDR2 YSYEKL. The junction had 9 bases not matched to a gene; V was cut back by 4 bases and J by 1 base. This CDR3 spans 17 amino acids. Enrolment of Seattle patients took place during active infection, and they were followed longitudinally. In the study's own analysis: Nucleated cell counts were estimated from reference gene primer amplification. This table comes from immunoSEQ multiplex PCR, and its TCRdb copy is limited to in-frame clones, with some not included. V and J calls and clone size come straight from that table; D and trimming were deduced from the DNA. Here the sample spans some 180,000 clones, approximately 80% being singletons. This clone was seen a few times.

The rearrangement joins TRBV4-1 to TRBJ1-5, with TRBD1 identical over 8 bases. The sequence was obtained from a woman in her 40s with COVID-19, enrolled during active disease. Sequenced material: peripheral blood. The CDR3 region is CASSPTLDRVSNQPQHF. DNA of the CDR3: TGCGCCAGCAGCCCCACCCTGGACAGGGTAAGCAATCAGCCCCAGCATTTT.